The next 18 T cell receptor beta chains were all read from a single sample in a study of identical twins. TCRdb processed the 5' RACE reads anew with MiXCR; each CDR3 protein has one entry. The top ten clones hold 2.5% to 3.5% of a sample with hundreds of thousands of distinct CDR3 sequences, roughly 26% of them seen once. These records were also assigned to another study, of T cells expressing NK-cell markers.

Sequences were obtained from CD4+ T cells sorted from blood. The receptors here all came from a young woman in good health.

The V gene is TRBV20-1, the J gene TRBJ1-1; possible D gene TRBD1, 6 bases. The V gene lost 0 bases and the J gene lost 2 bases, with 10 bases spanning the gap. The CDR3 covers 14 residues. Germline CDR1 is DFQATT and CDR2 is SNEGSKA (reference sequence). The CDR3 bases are TGCAGTGCTAGAGAGACGGGGGGCAACACTGAAGCTTTCTTT. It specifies CSARETGGNTEAFF.

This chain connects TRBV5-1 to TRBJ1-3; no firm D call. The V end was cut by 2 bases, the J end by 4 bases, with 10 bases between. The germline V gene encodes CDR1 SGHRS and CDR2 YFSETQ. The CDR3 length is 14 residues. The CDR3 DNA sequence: TGCGCCAGCAGCTTTGGAGAACTCGGAAACACCATATATTTT. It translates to CASSFGELGNTIYF.

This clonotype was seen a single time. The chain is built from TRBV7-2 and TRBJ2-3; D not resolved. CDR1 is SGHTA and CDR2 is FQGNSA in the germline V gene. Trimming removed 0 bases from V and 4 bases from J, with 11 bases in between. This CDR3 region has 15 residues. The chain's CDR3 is CASSLASERADTQYF. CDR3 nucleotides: TGTGCCAGCAGCTTAGCGTCGGAGCGAGCAGATACGCAGTATTTT.

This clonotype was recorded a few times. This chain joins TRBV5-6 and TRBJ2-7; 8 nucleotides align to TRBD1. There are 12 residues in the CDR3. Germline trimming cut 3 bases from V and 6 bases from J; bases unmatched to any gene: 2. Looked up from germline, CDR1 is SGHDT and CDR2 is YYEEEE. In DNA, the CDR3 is TGTGCCAGCAGCTACGACAGGGGCGAGCAGTACTTC. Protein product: CASSYDRGEQYF.

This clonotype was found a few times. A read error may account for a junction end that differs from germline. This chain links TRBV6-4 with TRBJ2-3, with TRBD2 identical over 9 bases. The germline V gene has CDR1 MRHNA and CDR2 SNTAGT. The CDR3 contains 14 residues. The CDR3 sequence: CASSVSGSKDTQYF. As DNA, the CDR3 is TGTGCCAGCAGTGTTAGCGGGAGCAAAGATACGCAGTATTTT.

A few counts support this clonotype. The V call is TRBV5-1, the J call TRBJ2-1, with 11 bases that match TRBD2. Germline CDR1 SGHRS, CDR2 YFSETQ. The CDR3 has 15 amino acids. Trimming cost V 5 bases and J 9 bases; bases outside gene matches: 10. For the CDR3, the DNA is TGCGCCAGCAGGACCTTAGCGGGGGGGCAGAGTGAGCAGTTCTTC. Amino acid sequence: CASRTLAGGQSEQFF. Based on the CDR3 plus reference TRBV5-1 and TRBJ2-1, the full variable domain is KAGVTQTPRYLIKTRGQQVTLSCSPISGHRSVSWYQQTPGQGLQFLFEYFSETQRNKGNFPGRFSGRQFSNSRSEMNVSTLELGDSALYLCASRTLAGGQSEQFFGPGTRLTVL.

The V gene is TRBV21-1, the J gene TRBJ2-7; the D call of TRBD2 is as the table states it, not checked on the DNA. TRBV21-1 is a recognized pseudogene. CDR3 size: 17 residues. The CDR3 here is CASSNEATSLSSYEQYF. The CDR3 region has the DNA TGTGCCAGCAGCAATGAGGCGACTAGCCTTAGCTCCTACGAGCAGTACTTC.

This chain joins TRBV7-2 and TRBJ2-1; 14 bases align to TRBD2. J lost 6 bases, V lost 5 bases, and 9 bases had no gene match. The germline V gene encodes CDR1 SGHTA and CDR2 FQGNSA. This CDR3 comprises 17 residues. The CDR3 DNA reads TGTGCCAGCAGCCCGGGACTAGCGGGAGCGGGCGGCAATGAGCAGTTCTTC. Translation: CASSPGLAGAGGNEQFF.

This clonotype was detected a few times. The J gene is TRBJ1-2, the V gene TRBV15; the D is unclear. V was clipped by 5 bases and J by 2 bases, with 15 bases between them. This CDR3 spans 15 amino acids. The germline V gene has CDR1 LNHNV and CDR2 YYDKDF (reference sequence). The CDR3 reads CATSPRGVGNYGYTF. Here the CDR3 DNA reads TGTGCCACCAGCCCTCGAGGCGTAGGCAACTATGGCTACACCTTC.

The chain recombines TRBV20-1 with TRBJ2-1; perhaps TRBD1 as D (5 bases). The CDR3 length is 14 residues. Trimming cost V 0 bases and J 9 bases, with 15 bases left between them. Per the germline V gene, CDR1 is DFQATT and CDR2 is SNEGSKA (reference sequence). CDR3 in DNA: TGCAGTGCTAGAGATGGGGCAGGGCTAGGTGAGCAGTTCTTC. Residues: CSARDGAGLGEQFF.

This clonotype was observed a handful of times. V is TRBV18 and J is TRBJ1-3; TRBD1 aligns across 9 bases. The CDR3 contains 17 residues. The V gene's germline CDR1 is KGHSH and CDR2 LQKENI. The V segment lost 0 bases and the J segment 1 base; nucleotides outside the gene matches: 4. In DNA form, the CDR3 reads TGTGCCAGCTCACCACCGCGGACAGGGGAATCTGGAAACACCATATATTTT. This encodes CASSPPRTGESGNTIYF.

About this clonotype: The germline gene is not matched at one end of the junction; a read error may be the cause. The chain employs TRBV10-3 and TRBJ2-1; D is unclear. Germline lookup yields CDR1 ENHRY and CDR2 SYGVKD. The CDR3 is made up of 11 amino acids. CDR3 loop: CATSHGDEQFF. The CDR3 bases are TGTGCCACCAGTCATGGCGATGAGCAGTTCTTC.

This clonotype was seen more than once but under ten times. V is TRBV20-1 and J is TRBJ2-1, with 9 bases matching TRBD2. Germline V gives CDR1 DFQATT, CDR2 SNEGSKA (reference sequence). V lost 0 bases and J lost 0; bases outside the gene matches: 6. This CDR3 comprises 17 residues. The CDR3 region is CSARDPVTSGSYNEQFF. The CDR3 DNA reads TGCAGTGCTAGAGATCCAGTGACTAGCGGCTCCTACAATGAGCAGTTCTTC.

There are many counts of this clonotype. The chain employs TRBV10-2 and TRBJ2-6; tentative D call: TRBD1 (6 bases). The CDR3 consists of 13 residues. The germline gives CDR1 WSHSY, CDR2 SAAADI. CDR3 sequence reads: CSTGLSGANVLTF. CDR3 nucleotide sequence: TGCTCCACAGGGCTCTCTGGGGCCAACGTCCTGACTTTC.

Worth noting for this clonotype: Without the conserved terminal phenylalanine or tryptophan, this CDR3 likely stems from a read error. CDR3 bases: TGCAGTGCTAGGAAGGATGACGAGCAGTACTTA. Its protein is CSARKDDEQYL. The chain is built from TRBV20-1 and TRBJ2-7; no clear D gene. V was clipped by 3 bases and J by 5 bases, with 8 bases between them. Germline V lookup: CDR1 DFQATT, CDR2 SNEGSKA (reference sequence). CDR3 length equals 11 residues.

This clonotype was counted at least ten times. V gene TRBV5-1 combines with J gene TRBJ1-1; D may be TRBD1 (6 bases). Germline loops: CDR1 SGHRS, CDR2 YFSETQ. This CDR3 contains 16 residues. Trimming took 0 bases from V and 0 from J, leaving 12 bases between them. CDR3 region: CASSLVGGALNTEAFF. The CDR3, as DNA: TGCGCCAGCAGCTTGGTTGGGGGCGCGTTGAACACTGAAGCTTTCTTT.

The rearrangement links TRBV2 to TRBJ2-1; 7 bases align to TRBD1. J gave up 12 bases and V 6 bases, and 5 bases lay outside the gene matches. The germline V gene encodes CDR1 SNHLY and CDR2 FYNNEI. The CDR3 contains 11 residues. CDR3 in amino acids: CASSAGGVQFF. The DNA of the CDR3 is TGTGCCAGCAGCGCAGGGGGAGTGCAGTTCTTC.

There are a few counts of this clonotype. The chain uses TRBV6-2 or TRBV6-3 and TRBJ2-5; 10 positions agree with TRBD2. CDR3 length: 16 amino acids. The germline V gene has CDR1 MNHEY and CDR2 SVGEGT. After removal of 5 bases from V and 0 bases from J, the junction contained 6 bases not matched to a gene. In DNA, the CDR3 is TGTGCCAGCAGTCCGGGACTAGCGTACTACCAAGAGACCCAGTACTTC. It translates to CASSPGLAYYQETQYF.